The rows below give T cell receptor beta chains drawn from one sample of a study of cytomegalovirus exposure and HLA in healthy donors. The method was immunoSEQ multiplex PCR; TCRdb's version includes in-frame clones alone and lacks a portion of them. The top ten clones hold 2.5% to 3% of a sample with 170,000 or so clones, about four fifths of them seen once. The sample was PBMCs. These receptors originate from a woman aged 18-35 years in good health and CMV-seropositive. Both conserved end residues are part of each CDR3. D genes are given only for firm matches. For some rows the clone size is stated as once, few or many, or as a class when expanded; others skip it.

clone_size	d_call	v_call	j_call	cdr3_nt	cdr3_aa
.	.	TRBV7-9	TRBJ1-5	TGTGCCAGCAGCCACCCCCGACAGGCGAGCAATCAGCCCCAGCATTTT	CASSHPRQASNQPQHF
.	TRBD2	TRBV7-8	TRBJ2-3	TGTGCCAGCAGCCCCCGAGAGCTACTAGCGGGCCCCGTTAATACGCAGTATTTT	CASSPRELLAGPVNTQYF
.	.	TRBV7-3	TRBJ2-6	TGTGCCAGCGGCCCAGACTCTGGGGCCAACGTCCTGACTTTC	CASGPDSGANVLTF
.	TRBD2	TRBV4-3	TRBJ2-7	TGCGCCAGCAGCCAAGATCTTCTGGCGGGGGGGCGCGAGCAGTACTTC	CASSQDLLAGGREQYF
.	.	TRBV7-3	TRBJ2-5	TGTGCCAGCAGCCCTTTTGAAGAGACCCAGTACTTC	CASSPFEETQYF
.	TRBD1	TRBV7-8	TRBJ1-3	TGTGCCAGCAGCACAGGGGTTAGCTCTGGAAACACCATATATTTT	CASSTGVSSGNTIYF
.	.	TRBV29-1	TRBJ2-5	TGCAGCGTTGTCATGGGGGGGCATCCCCAGTACTTC	CSVVMGGHPQYF
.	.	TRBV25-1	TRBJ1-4	TGTGCCAGCAGTGAACCAGAAAGAGAAAAACTGTTTTTT	CASSEPEREKLFF
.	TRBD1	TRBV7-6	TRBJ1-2	TGTGCCAGCAGCCCCGGGACAGCGTATGGCTACACCTTC	CASSPGTAYGYTF
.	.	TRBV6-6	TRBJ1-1	TGTGCCAGCAGTGCACAGGTGAACACTGAAGCTTTCTTT	CASSAQVNTEAFF
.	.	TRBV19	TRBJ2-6	TGTGCCAGTACCTTTAGGGGGGGAACCTCTGGGGCCAACGTCCTGACTTTC	CASTFRGGTSGANVLTF
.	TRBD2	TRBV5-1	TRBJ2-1	TGCGCCAGCAGCTTGATTCAGCGGGGGTTAGGAGAGCAGTTCTTC	CASSLIQRGLGEQFF
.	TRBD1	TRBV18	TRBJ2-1	TGTGCCAGCTCACCACGCCAGGGGGCTGATTACAATGAGCAGTTCTTC	CASSPRQGADYNEQFF
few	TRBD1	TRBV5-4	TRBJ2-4	TGTGCCAGCAGCCTTGGACAGGGAGCTCCAAAGTACTTC	CASSLGQGAPKYF
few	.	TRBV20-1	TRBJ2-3	TGCAGTGCCAGGCTTACAGATACGCAGTATTTT	CSARLTDTQYF
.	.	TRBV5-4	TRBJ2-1	TGTGCCAGCAGCGCTGTCGGGGATGAGCAGTTCTTC	CASSAVGDEQFF
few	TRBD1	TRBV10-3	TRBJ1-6	TGTGCCATCAACGAGGACAGGGCCGATTCACCCCTCCACTTT	CAINEDRADSPLHF
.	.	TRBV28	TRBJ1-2	TGTGCCAGCAGTTATCGGGGTAGGAACTATGGCTACACCTTC	CASSYRGRNYGYTF
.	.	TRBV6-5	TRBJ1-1	TGTGCCAGCAGTTGGGAGCCTATGAACACTGAAGCTTTCTTT	CASSWEPMNTEAFF
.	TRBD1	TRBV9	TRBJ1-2	TGTGCCAGCAGCGTAGAGGGACAGAGTTTCTATGGCTACACCTTC	CASSVEGQSFYGYTF
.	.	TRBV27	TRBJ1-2	TGTGCCAGCAGTTTTGGGGGGTTTGGTAACTATGGCTACACCTTC	CASSFGGFGNYGYTF
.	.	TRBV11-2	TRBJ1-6	TGTGCCTGTACAAGCTCCTATAATTCACCCCTCCACTTT	CACTSSYNSPLHF
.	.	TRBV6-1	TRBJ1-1	TGTGCCAGCACCTCCACGGGAAACACTGAAGCTTTCTTT	CASTSTGNTEAFF
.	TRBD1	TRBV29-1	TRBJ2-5	TGCAGCGCGCTTCCGACAGGGGCGGTAGGAGAGACCCAGTACTTC	CSALPTGAVGETQYF
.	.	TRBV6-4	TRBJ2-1	TGTGCCACTCGGGCCCGGGAAAGCGGTGAGCAGTTCTTC	CATRARESGEQFF
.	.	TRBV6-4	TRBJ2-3	TGTGCCAGCAGTGAGAGGGCGGGGGCGGATACGCAGTATTTT	CASSERAGADTQYF
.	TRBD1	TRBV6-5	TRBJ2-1	TGTGCCAGCAGGCCGGGACAGGGCTACAATGAGCAGTTCTTC	CASRPGQGYNEQFF
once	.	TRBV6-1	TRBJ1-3	TGTGCCAGCAGGGGGCCTGGAAACACCATATATTTT	CASRGPGNTIYF
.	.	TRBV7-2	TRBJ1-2	TGTGCCAGCAGCTTAACTTTAGGGAGATTGGGGTACTATGGCTACACCTTC	CASSLTLGRLGYYGYTF
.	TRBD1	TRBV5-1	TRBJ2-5	TGCGCCAGCAGCCCTGGGGGCAGGGGGCCGGAGACCCAGTACTTC	CASSPGGRGPETQYF
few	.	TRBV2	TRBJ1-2	TGTGCCACCAGGGCCTCGAACTATGGCTACACCTTC	CATRASNYGYTF
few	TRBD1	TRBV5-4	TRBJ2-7	TGTGCCAGCAGCTTGGCGTCTCAACAGGGGTCCTACGAGCAGTACTTC	CASSLASQQGSYEQYF
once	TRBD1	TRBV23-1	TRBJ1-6	TGCGCCAGACGTAACGGGACAGTAGATAATTCACCCCTCCACTTT	CARRNGTVDNSPLHF
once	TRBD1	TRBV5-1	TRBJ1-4	TGCGCCAGCAGCTTGGCCGGGACAGGGCGAGAAAAACTGTTTTTT	CASSLAGTGREKLFF
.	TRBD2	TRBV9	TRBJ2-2	TGTGCCAGCAGCCCTAGCGGGGGCGCCGCCGGGGAGCTGTTTTTT	CASSPSGGAAGELFF
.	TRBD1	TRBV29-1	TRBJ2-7	TGCAGCGTTAGGACAGGCACCCAAACCTACGAGCAGTACTTC	CSVRTGTQTYEQYF
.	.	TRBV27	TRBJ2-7	TGTGCCAGCAGTTACAGGCCGTCCTACGAGCAGTACTTC	CASSYRPSYEQYF
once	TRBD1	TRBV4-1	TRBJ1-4	TGCGCCAGCAGCGACAGGGACAGTAATGAAAAACTGTTTTTT	CASSDRDSNEKLFF
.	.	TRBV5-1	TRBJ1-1	TGCGCCAGCAGGACTTCGGACAGCTTGTACTCTGGAGCTTTCTTT	CASRTSDSLYSGAFF
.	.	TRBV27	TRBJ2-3	TGTGCCAGCAGTTTAGAAGGGGCTAATACGCAGTATTTT	CASSLEGANTQYF
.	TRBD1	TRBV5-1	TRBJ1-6	TGCGCCAGCAGCCCGGATGGGACAGGGTGGGATTCACCCCTCCACTTT	CASSPDGTGWDSPLHF
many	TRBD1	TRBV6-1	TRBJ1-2	TGTGCCAGCAGTGAACAAGCAGGGGGCTACTATGGCTACACCTTC	CASSEQAGGYYGYTF
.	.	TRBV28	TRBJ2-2	TGTGCCACCCGTAGACAGTCGAACACCGGGGAGCTGTTTTTT	CATRRQSNTGELFF
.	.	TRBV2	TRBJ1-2	TGTGCCAGCAGTGGTCAGGGGCGCTTCTATGGCTACACCTTC	CASSGQGRFYGYTF
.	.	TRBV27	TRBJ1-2	TGTGCCAGCAGTTTATCGAGGGTTGGGGACAAAAACTATGGCTACACCTTC	CASSLSRVGDKNYGYTF
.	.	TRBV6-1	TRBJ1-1	TGTGCCAGCAGTGTAAAGGGGGTCGGCACTGAAGCTTTCTTT	CASSVKGVGTEAFF
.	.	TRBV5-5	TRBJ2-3	TGTGCCAGCAGCTTAGGTAGCGGCACAGATACGCAGTATTTT	CASSLGSGTDTQYF
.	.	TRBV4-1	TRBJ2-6	TGCGCCAGCAGCCGAACAGGGTCTACTGGGGCCAACGTCCTGACTTTC	CASSRTGSTGANVLTF
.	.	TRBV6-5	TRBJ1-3	TGTGCCAGCAGTTACCGCCACAGCTTGTCTGGAAACACCATATATTTT	CASSYRHSLSGNTIYF
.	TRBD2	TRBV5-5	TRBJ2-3	TGTGCCAGCAGCTTGGCGACTAGCGGAAGCACAGATACGCAGTATTTT	CASSLATSGSTDTQYF